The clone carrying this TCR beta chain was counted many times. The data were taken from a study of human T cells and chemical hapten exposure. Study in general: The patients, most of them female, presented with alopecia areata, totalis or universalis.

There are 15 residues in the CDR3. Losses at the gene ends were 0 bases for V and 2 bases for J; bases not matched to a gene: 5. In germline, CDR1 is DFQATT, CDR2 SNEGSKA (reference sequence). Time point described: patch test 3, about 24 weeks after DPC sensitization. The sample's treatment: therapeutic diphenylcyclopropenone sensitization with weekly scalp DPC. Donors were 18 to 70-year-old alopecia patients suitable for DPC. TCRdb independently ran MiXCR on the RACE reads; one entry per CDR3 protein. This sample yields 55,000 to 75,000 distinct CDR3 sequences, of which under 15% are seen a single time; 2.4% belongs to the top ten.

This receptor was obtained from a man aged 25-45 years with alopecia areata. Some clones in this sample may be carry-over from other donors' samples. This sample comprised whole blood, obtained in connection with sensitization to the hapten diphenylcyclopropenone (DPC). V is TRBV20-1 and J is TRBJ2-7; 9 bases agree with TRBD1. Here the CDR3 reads CSARDPQGATYEQYF. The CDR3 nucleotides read TGCAGTGCTAGAGATCCACAGGGGGCAACCTACGAGCAGTACTTC.